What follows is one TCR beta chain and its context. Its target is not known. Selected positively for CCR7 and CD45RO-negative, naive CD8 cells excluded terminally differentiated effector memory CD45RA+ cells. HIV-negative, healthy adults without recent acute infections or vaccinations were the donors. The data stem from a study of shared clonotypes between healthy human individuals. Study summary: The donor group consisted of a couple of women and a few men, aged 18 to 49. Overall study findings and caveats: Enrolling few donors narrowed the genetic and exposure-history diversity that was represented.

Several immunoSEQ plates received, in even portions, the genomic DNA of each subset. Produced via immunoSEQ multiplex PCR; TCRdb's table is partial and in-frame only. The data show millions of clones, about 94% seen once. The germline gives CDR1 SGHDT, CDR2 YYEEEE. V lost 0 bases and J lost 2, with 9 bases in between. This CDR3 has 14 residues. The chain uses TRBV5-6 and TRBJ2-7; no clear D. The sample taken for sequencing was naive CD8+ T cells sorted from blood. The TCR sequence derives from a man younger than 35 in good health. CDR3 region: CASSLVEQTYEQYF. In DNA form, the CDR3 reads TGTGCCAGCAGCTTGGTTGAACAGACCTACGAGCAGTACTTC.